The 17 T cell receptor beta chains given below trace back to one sample, sequenced in a study of beta chain features in type 1 diabetes. Overall study findings and caveats: Shorter TCRB CDR3s, moderately but significantly so, marked every one of the four CD4+ subsets in Type 1 diabetes patients.

For these TCRs, the target antigens are not known. Expressed TCRB transcripts were sequenced after all isolated RNA was converted to cDNA. Profiling relied on immunoSEQ multiplex PCR, and the TCRdb table lists in-frame clones only, not all of them. This sample yields some 250,000 clones, of which roughly 11% are seen a single time; approximately 0.015% belongs to the top ten. Input material: naive CD4+ T cells from blood. Receptors were obtained from a man aged 30 to 45 with type 1 diabetes.

This chain uses TRBV28 with TRBJ1-6, with a weak D call TRBD1 (6 bases). Germline assignment: CDR1 MDHEN and CDR2 SYDVKM. The CDR3 has 12 amino acids. V lost 6 bases and J 9 bases, leaving 9 bases between the germline ends. Written as DNA, the CDR3 is TGTGCCAGCAGGGGGGCGCCTTCACCCCTCCACTTT. Residues: CASRGAPSPLHF.

This clone was observed a handful of times. This chain joins TRBV7-2 and TRBJ2-7, with TRBD1 matching 8 bases. Germline V gene data show CDR1 as SGHTA and CDR2 as FQGNSA. Trimming removed 2 bases from V and 0 bases from J; junction bases left unmatched: 6. The CDR3 has 16 amino acids. The CDR3 loop is CASSLRTGLSSYEQYF. The CDR3 DNA reads TGTGCCAGCAGCTTACGGACAGGGCTCTCCTCCTACGAGCAGTACTTC. Complete variable domain (other parts from reference TRBV7-2 and TRBJ2-7): GAGVSQSPSNKVTEKGKDVELRCDPISGHTALYWYRQSLGQGLEFLIYFQGNSAPDKSGLPSDRFSAERTGGSVSTLTIQRTQQEDSAVYLCASSLRTGLSSYEQYFGPGTRLTVT.

This clone was counted only a few times. The chain combines TRBV28 with TRBJ2-1; D perhaps matches TRBD2 (6 bases). This CDR3 is built from 15 residues. CDR1 is MDHEN and CDR2 is SYDVKM in the germline V gene. V was shortened by 3 bases and J by 4 bases, with 13 bases between the two germline ends. The CDR3 protein is CASSFRRGLYNEQFF. CDR3 nucleotide sequence: TGTGCCAGCAGTTTCCGGCGGGGTCTTTACAATGAGCAGTTCTTC.

The genes are TRBV29-1 and TRBJ1-5; 8 nucleotides match TRBD1. The CDR3 covers 13 residues. Germline CDR1 is SQVTM and CDR2 is ANQGSEA. Trimming removed 7 bases from V and 1 base from J; junction bases left unmatched: 3. The DNA for the CDR3 is TGCAGCGCCACAGGGGGAAGCAATCAGCCCCAGCATTTT. Its translation is CSATGGSNQPQHF.

This clone was observed a few times. Written as DNA, the CDR3 is TGTGCCAGTATCCGGGGACAGGGGTATGGCTACACCTTC. It specifies CASIRGQGYGYTF. The rearrangement uses TRBV19 and TRBJ1-2; 10 nucleotides line up with TRBD1. The length of the CDR3 is 13 residues. The V gene's germline CDR1 is LNHDA and CDR2 SQIVND (reference sequence). V dropped 7 bases and J dropped 5; count of bases not matched to a gene: 4.

The sample holds a few counts of this clone. The chain joins TRBV19 to TRBJ2-5, with a weak D call TRBD1 (6 bases). V lost 5 bases and J lost 4, with 14 bases in between. The CDR3 extends over 14 amino acids. Germline loops: CDR1 LNHDA, CDR2 SQIVND (reference sequence). This CDR3 reads CASSFMEGGETQYF. CDR3 nucleotides: TGTGCCAGTAGTTTCATGGAAGGGGGAGAGACCCAGTACTTC.

In its sample, this clone was seen a few times. CDR3 sequence: CASSVVVGGTDTQYF. CDR3 sequence (DNA): TGTGCCAGCAGCGTAGTAGTAGGGGGCACAGATACGCAGTATTTT. This chain links TRBV9 with TRBJ2-3; tentative D call: TRBD1 (5 bases). V lost 0 bases and J lost 1, with 9 bases in between. The CDR3 is 15 amino acids. Germline V gives CDR1 SGDLS, CDR2 YYNGEE.

This clone was seen a handful of times. The gene calls are TRBV7-2 and TRBJ1-1, with D hard to call. The CDR3 contains 16 residues. V was cut by 5 bases and J by 1 base, with 17 bases left in between. The germline CDR1 and CDR2 sequences are SGHTA and FQGNSA. CDR3 bases: TGTGCCAGCAGCATACCGGGAACAGTTCGGAACACTGAAGCTTTCTTT. As protein: CASSIPGTVRNTEAFF.

The genes are TRBV4-1 and TRBJ2-3; no clear D. V was pared by 0 bases and J by 4 bases, with 14 bases between. CDR1 is MGHRA and CDR2 is YSYEKL in the germline V gene. The CDR3 is made up of 16 amino acids. CDR3 loop: CASSQEWRLPPDTQYF. The CDR3 DNA follows: TGCGCCAGCAGCCAAGAGTGGCGGTTACCTCCAGATACGCAGTATTTT.

This clone was detected a few times. This chain links TRBV19 with TRBJ1-5, with D hard to call. V lost 10 bases and J lost 9, with 16 bases in between. The CDR3 extends over 12 amino acids. Germline V gene sequence: CDR1 LNHDA, CDR2 SQIVND (reference sequence). CDR3 DNA sequence: TGTGCCACCCGGGTCATCAATGGGCCCCAGCATTTT. The encoded protein is CATRVINGPQHF. The full variable domain, rest sourced from reference TRBV19 and TRBJ1-5, is DGGITQSPKYLFRKEGQNVTLSCEQNLNHDAMYWYRQDPGQGLRLIYYSQIVNDFQKGDIAEGYSVSREKKESFPLTVTSAQKNPTAFYLCATRVINGPQHFGDGTRLSIL.

The V and J genes are TRBV9 and TRBJ2-1; 10 bases fit TRBD2. Germline-derived CDR1 and CDR2 are SGDLS and YYNGEE. Germline trimming cut 0 bases from V and 5 bases from J; bases unmatched to any gene: 5. CDR3 length: 16 amino acids. In nucleotides, the CDR3 is TGTGCCAGCAGCGTAGGGGCTAGCGGGGGCCACAATGAGCAGTTCTTC. Its translation is CASSVGASGGHNEQFF.

This clone was counted between two and nine times. The chain joins TRBV2 to TRBJ1-5; TRBD1 is a possible D gene (6 bases). V was clipped by 6 bases and J by 6 bases, with 12 bases between them. The CDR3 covers 13 residues. Germline V lookup: CDR1 SNHLY, CDR2 FYNNEI. The CDR3 sequence: CASSEQGAQPQHF. The CDR3 bases are TGTGCCAGCAGCGAACAGGGCGCTCAGCCCCAGCATTTT.

This clone was recorded a few times. CDR3 DNA: TGTGCCAGCAGTGTCACAACCGACACTGAAGCTTTCTTT. This codes for CASSVTTDTEAFF. The chain combines TRBV2 with TRBJ1-1, with D hard to call. Trimming took off 4 bases at V and 3 bases at J, with 9 bases between the two ends. The germline V gene has CDR1 SNHLY and CDR2 FYNNEI. The CDR3 totals 13 residues.

This clone was observed a handful of times. The rearrangement links TRBV20-1 to TRBJ1-1; 7 bases line up with TRBD1. The CDR3 extends over 11 amino acids. J gave up 11 bases and V 4 bases, and 7 bases lay outside the gene matches. The germline V gene has CDR1 DFQATT and CDR2 SNEGSKA (reference sequence). The CDR3 protein is CSAKGASGAFF. In nucleotides, the CDR3 is TGCAGTGCTAAGGGGGCTTCAGGGGCTTTCTTT.

This clone was picked up a small number of times. The chain joins TRBV11-2 to TRBJ2-2, with 7 bases aligning to TRBD2. The CDR3 sequence is 14 residues long. The junction had 4 bases not matched to a gene; V was cut back by 3 bases and J by 6 bases. CDR1 SGHAT and CDR2 FQNNGV come from the germline V gene. The CDR3 nucleotides read TGTGCCAGCAGCTTGGGGGGGTTCGCCGGGGAGCTGTTTTTT. Its protein product is CASSLGGFAGELFF.

In this sample, this clone turned up a few times. V usage is TRBV5-1 and J usage is TRBJ1-4, with TRBD1 identical over 7 bases. Looked up from germline, CDR1 is SGHRS and CDR2 is YFSETQ. Trimming cost V 7 bases and J 3 bases; bases outside gene matches: 6. This CDR3 spans 14 amino acids. The CDR3 reads CASGMGQPNEKLFF. DNA for the CDR3: TGCGCCAGCGGAATGGGACAGCCTAATGAAAAACTGTTTTTT.

This clone was detected only a few times. The V call is TRBV5-6, the J call TRBJ2-5; possibly TRBD2 for D (6 bases). This CDR3 spans 13 amino acids. The germline V gene has CDR1 SGHDT and CDR2 YYEEEE. Deletions cut 7 bases from V and 4 bases from J, with 14 bases between. CDR3: CASGRGRTETQYF. The CDR3 DNA follows: TGTGCCAGCGGGCGGGGTCGGACAGAGACCCAGTACTTC.